This T cell receptor beta chain derives from a study of shared clonotypes between healthy human individuals. Remarks on this clone: Its antigen is currently unknown.

Study results and caveats: A reduction in generation probabilities was seen for non-shared clonotypes relative to those shared by all four donors.

Terminally differentiated effector memory CD45RA+ cells were excluded from the naive CD8 cells, which were CD45RO-negative and positively selected for CCR7. Within Nashville, Tennessee resided all donors, each a Caucasian adult. The assay ran at deep level. Clones were read by immunoSEQ multiplex PCR, and TCRdb kept only the in-frame ones, dropping some. The sample has about 2.2 million clones, 93% seen once. This CDR3 region has 11 residues. Trimming shortened V by 6 bases and J by 8 bases, and 10 bases separated the two germline ends. Germline V lookup: CDR1 MNHEY, CDR2 SVGAGI. This chain uses TRBV6-5 with TRBJ1-1; a possible D gene is TRBD1 (6 bases). The specimen was naive CD8+ T cells from PBMCs. This clonotype was obtained from a man aged 18 to 29 in good health. Some clones in this sample may be carry-over from other donors' samples. DNA for the CDR3: TGTGCCAGCAGCCGGACAGTCGAAGCTTTCTTT. Translation: CASSRTVEAFF.